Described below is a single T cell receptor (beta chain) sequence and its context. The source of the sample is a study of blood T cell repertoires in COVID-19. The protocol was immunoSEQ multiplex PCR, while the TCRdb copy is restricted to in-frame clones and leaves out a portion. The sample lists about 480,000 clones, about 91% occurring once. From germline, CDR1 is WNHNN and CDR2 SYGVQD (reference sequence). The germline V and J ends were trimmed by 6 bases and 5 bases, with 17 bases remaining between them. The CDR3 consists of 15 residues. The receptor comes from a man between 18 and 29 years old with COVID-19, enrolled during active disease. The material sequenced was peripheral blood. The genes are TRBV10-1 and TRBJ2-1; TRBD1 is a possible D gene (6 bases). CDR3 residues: CASSLDSRVNNEQFF. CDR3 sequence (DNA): TGCGCCAGCAGCCTGGACAGCAGGGTGAACAATGAGCAGTTCTTC.